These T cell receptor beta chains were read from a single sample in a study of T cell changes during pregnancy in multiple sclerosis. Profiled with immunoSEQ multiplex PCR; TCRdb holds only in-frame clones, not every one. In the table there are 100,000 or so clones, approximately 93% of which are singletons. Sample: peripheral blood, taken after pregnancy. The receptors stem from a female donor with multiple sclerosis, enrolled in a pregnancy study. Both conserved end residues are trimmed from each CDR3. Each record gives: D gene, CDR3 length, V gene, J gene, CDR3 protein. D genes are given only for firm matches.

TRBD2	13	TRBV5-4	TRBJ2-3	ASSPTSGSTDTQY
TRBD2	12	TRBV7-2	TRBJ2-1	ASSDGLAGNEQF
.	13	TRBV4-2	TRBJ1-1	ASSQDTGLNTEAF
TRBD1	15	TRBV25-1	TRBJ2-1	ASSGLQGVPHYNEQF
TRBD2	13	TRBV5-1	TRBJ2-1	ASSWGTSSGDEQF
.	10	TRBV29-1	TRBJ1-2	SVEPSDYGYT
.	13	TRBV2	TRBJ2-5	ASSPEGLVQETQY
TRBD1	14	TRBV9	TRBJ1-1	ASSVGAGGIGTEAF
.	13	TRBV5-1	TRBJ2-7	ASSLEVGGVDEQY
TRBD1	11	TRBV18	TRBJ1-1	ASSPTGRTEAF
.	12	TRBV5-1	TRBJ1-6	ASSPGTTNSPLH
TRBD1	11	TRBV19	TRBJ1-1	ASRGRGTTEAF
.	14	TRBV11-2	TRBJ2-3	ASSWKGTPRTDTQY
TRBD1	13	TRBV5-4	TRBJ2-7	ASSQPGQGDYEQY
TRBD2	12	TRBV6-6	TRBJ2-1	ASSSSGRADEQF
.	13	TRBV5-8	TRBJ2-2	ASSPDPAGSGELF
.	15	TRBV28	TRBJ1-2	ASSSTGLGRTTYGYT
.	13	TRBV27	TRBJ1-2	ASSFGGGAGYGYT
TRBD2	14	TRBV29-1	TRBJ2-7	SVLTSGRGKPYEQY
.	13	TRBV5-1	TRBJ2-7	ASSLGQGLSYEQY
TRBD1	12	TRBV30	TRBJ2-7	ARGTGTGLGEQY
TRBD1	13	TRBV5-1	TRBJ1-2	ASSTPGQGRDGYT
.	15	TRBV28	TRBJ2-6	ASSLLVRGSGANVLT
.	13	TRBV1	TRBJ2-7	TSSQCRDCGDEQY
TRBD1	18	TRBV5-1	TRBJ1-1	ASSLEPGTGSIGRGTEAF
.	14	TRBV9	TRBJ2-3	ASSVERQRATDTQY
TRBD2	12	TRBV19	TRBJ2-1	ASSPVALAGEQF
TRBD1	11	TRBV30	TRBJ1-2	AWSVAGGYGYT
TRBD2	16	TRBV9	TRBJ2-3	ASSHPAGTSGRWDTQY
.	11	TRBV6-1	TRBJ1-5	ASSAGLLQPQH
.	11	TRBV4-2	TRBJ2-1	ASSPQRTREQF
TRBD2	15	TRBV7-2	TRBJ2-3	ASSSPWGGTSTDTQY
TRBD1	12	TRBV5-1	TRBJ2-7	ASSYRDSSYEQY
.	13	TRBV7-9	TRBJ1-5	ASSRGGYSNQPQH
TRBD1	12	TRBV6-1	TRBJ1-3	ASSTGGSGNTIY
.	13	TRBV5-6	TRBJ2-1	ASSFGQRKHNEQF
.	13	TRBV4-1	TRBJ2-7	ASSRPGTSLYEQY
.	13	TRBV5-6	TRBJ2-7	ASSVGLPRPYEQY
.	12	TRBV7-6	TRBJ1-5	ASSLSPSGEPQH
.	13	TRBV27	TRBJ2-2	ASSLDRGGTGELF
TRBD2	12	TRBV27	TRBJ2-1	ASGQSGRAVEQF
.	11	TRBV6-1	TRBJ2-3	ASRRDWADTQY
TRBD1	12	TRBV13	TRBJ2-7	ASRAEGASYEQY
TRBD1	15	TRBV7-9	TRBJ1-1	ASSFLKGQGWGTEAF
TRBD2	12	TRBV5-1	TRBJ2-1	ASSLRGGSNEQF
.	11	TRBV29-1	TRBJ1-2	SVERGGHYGYT
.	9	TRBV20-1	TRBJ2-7	SASPSDEQY
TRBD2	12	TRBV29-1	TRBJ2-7	SVEGVAGAYEQY